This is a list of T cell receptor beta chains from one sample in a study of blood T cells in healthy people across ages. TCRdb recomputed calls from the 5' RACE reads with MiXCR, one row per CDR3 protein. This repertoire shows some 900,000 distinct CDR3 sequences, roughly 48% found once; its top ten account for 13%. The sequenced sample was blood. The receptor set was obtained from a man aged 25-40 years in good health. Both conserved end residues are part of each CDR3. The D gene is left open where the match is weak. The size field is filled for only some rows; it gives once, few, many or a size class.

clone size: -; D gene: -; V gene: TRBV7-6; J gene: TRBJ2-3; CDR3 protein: CASSLSSRSTDTQYF; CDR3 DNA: TGTGCCAGCAGCTTATCTAGCCGAAGCACAGATACGCAGTATTTT
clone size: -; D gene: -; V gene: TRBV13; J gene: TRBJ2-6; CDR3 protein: CASSLEHRSGANVLTF; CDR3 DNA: TGTGCCAGCAGCTTAGAACATCGCTCTGGGGCCAACGTCCTGACTTTC
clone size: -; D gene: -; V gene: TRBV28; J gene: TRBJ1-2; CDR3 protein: CASSPSPTGNGYTF; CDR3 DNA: TGTGCCAGCAGTCCCTCGCCGACGGGTAACGGCTACACCTTC
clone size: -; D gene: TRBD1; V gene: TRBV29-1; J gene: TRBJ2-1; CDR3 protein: CSGGTGTGNEQFF; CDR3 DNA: TGCAGCGGTGGGACCGGGACAGGTAACGAGCAGTTCTTC
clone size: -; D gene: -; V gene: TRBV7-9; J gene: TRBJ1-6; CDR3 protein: CASSSSTTGWNSPLHF; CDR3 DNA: TGTGCCAGCAGCTCATCAACAACAGGGTGGAATTCACCCCTCCACTTT
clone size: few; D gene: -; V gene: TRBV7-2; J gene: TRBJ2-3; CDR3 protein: CASSLGGGGLDPQYF; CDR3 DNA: TGTGCCAGCAGCTTAGGAGGGGGGGGCCTAGATCCGCAGTATTTT
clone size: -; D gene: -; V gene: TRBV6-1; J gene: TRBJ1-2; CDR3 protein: CASSESRASKRGGYTF; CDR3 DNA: TGTGCCAGCAGCGAATCCCGGGCCTCCAAGAGGGGCGGCTACACCTTC
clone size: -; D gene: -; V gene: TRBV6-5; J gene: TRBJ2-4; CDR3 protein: CASSYGFPGKTHIQYF; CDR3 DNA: TGTGCCAGCAGTTACGGGTTCCCCGGGAAAACTCACATTCAGTACTTC
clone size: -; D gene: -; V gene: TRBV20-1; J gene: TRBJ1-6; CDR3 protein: CSARERGDNSPLHF; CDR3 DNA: TGCAGTGCTAGAGAGAGGGGAGATAATTCACCCCTCCACTTT
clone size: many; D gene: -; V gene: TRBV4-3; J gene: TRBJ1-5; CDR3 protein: CASSQGSGDSFGPQHF; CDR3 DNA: TGCGCCAGCAGCCAAGGGTCAGGGGACTCGTTTGGGCCCCAGCATTTT
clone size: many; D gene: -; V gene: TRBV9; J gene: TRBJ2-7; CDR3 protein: CASSVGQVADEQYF; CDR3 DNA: TGTGCCAGCAGCGTAGGCCAGGTCGCGGACGAGCAGTACTTC
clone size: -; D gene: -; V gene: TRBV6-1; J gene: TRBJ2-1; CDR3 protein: CASSEAGGFYNEQFF; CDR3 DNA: TGTGCCAGCAGTGAAGCGGGGGGATTCTACAATGAGCAGTTCTTC
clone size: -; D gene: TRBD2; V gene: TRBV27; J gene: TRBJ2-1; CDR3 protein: CASSFLAGGRNNEQFF; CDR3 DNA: TGTGCCAGCAGTTTCCTCGCGGGGGGCCGAAACAATGAGCAGTTCTTC
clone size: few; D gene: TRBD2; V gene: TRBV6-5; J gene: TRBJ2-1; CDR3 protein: CASRIAGGLNEQFF; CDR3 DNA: TGTGCCAGCAGAATAGCGGGTGGGCTCAATGAGCAGTTCTTC
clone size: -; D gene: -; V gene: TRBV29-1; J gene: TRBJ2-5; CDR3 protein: CSVEVPEDYERYF; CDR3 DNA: TGCAGCGTTGAAGTCCCGGAAGATTACGAGCGGTACTTC
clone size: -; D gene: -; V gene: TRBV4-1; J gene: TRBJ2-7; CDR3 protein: CASSQEGGDSYEQYF; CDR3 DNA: TGCGCCAGCAGCCAAGAAGGTGGTGACAGCTACGAGCAGTACTTC
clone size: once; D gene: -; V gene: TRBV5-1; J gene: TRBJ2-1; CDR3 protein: CASSPESTGINEQFF; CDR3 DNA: TGCGCCAGCAGCCCTGAATCGACAGGTATCAATGAGCAGTTCTTC
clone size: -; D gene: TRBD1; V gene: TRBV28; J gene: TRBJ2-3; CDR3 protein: CASNDRGTDTQYF; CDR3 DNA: TGTGCCAGCAACGACAGGGGTACAGATACGCAGTATTTT
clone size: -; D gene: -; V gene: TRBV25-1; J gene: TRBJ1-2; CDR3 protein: CASSESIRGDGGYTF; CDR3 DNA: TGTGCCAGCAGTGAATCAATCAGAGGAGACGGTGGCTACACCTTC
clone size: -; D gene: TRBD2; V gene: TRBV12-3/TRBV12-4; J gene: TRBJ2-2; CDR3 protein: CASSRSGGYTGELFF; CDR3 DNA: TGTGCCAGCAGTCGGAGCGGGGGTTACACCGGGGAGCTGTTTTTT
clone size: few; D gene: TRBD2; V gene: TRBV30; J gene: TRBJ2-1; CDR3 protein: CAWSVLATGGEQFF; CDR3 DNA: TGTGCCTGGAGTGTACTAGCGACGGGAGGTGAGCAGTTCTTC
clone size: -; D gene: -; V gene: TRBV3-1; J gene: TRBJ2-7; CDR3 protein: CASSSTVKPYEQYF; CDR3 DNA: TGTGCCAGCAGTTCTACGGTTAAGCCCTACGAGCAGTACTTC
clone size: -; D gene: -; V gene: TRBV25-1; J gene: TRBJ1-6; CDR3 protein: CASSEFFHDQKYNSPLHF; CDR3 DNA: TGTGCCAGCAGTGAATTTTTCCACGATCAGAAATATAATTCACCCCTCCACTTT
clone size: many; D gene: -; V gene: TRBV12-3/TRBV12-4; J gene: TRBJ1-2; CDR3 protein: CASSFEGYGYTF; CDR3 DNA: TGTGCCAGCAGTTTTGAGGGCTATGGCTACACCTTC
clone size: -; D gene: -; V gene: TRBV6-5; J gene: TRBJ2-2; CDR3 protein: CASSYSAALGGGELFF; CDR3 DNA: TGTGCCAGCAGTTACTCGGCGGCTCTGGGAGGCGGGGAGCTGTTTTTT
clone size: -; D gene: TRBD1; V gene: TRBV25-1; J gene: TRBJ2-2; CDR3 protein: CASSGKSRDRWNTGELFF; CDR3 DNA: TGTGCCAGCAGTGGGAAGTCCCGGGACAGGTGGAACACCGGGGAGCTGTTTTTT
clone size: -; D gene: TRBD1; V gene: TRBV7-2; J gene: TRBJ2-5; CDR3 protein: CASSLPGARGETQYF; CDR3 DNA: TGTGCCAGCAGCTTACCCGGGGCCAGGGGGGAGACCCAGTACTTC
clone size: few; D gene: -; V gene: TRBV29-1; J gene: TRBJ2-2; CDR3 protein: CSVVELTGGELFF; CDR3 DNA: TGCAGCGTTGTTGAGTTAACCGGCGGGGAGCTGTTTTTT
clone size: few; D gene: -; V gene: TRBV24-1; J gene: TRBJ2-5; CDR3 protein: CATSEGTARLETQYF; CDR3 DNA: TGTGCCACCAGTGAGGGGACGGCCCGTTTGGAGACCCAGTACTTC
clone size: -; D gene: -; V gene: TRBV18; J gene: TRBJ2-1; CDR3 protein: CASSPPLAGLNEQFF; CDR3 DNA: TGTGCCAGCTCACCACCACTAGCAGGGCTGAATGAGCAGTTCTTC
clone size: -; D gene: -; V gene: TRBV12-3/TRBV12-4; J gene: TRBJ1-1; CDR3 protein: CASSGDWRNEAFF; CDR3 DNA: TGTGCCAGCAGTGGGGACTGGAGAAATGAAGCTTTCTTT
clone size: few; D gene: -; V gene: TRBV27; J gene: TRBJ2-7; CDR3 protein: CASSLGPAGYEQYF; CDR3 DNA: TGTGCCAGCAGTTTGGGACCCGCTGGCTACGAGCAGTACTTC
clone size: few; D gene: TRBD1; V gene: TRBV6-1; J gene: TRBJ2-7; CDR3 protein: CASIAGTGSSYEQYF; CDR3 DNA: TGTGCCAGCATAGCCGGGACAGGAAGCTCCTACGAGCAGTACTTC
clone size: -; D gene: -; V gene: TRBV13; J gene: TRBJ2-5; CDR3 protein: CASSTGLLGGQETQYF; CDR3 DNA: TGTGCCAGCAGCACCGGGCTCCTCGGGGGCCAAGAGACCCAGTACTTC
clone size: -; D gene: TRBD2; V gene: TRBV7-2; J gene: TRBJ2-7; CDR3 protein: CASSLTSDSYEQYF; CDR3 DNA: TGTGCCAGCAGCCTCACTAGCGACTCCTACGAGCAGTACTTC
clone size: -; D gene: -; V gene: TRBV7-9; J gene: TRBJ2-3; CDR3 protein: CASSPWETDTQYF; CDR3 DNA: TGTGCCAGCAGCCCCTGGGAGACAGATACGCAGTATTTT
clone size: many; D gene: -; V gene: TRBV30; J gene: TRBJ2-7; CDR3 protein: CAWRRDSYEQYF; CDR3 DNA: TGTGCCTGGAGACGGGATTCCTACGAGCAGTACTTC
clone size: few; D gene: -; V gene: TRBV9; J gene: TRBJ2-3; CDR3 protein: CASSVGGGGVRTDTQYF; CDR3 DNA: TGTGCCAGCAGCGTAGGCGGAGGAGGTGTTCGCACAGATACGCAGTATTTT
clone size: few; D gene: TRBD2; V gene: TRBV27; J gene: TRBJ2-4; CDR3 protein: CASSLWRGGAKNIQYF; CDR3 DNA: TGTGCCAGCAGTTTGTGGCGGGGGGGCGCCAAAAACATTCAGTACTTC
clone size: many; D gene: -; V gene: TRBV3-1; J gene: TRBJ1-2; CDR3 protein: CASSQGAGAEPYTF; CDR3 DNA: TGTGCCAGCAGCCAAGGTGCAGGAGCTGAGCCCTACACCTTC
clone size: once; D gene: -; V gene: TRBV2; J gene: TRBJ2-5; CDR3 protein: CASRKGGSGVETQYF; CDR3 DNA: TGTGCCAGCCGAAAAGGAGGGTCAGGGGTAGAGACCCAGTACTTC
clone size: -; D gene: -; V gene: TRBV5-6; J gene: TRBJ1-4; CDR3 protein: CASSFQGETNEKLFF; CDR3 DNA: TGTGCCAGCAGCTTTCAGGGCGAAACTAATGAAAAACTGTTTTTT
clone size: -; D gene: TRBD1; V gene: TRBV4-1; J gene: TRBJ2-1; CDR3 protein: CASSQTGTGEWNEQFF; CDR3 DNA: TGCGCCAGCAGTCAGACCGGGACAGGGGAGTGGAATGAGCAGTTCTTC
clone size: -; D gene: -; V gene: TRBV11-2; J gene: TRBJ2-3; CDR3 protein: CASSSILGRQNTQYF; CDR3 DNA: TGTGCCAGCAGCTCAATATTGGGAAGACAAAATACGCAGTATTTT
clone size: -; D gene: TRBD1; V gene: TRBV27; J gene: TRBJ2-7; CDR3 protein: CASSLIGTELTYEQYF; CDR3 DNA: TGTGCCAGCAGTTTAATAGGGACAGAACTAACCTACGAGCAGTACTTC